Presented here are 12 T cell receptor beta chains from one specimen sequenced in a study of blood T cell repertoires in COVID-19. Profiled with immunoSEQ multiplex PCR; TCRdb holds only in-frame clones, not every one. The table includes approximately 320,000 clones, 75% to 85% detected once. Sequenced material: peripheral blood. Receptors originate from a human donor in a cohort sampled during active COVID-19.

The V call is TRBV7-3, the J call TRBJ2-1, with 11 bases matching TRBD2. The germline V gene has CDR1 SGHTA and CDR2 FQGTGA. V shed 5 bases, J shed 13 bases, and the junction held 4 bases outside the gene matches. This CDR3 has 12 amino acids. The CDR3 loop reads CASSVTSGEQFF. The DNA of the CDR3 is TGTGCCAGCAGCGTGACTAGCGGGGAACAGTTCTTC.

The V call is TRBV19, the J call TRBJ1-1; 7 bases match TRBD1. The CDR3 is made up of 14 amino acids. J was trimmed by 5 bases and V by 8 bases; bases with no gene match: 11. CDR1 is LNHDA, CDR2 SQIVND, per germline (reference sequence). The CDR3 DNA is TGTGCCAGTGCTTTTGACAGGGTTAAAACTGAAGCTTTCTTT. Translated: CASAFDRVKTEAFF.

This clone appeared a few times. The rearrangement uses TRBV19 and TRBJ1-1, with D maybe TRBD1 (6 bases). This CDR3 has 13 residues. The germline V gene has CDR1 LNHDA and CDR2 SQIVND (reference sequence). Trimming took off 7 bases at V and 1 base at J, with 10 bases between the two ends. CDR3 loop: CASKGHPNTEAFF. CDR3 sequence (DNA): TGTGCCAGTAAGGGACACCCGAACACTGAAGCTTTCTTT.

The V and J genes are TRBV3-1 (or the pseudogene TRBV3-2) and TRBJ2-7, with 13 bases fitting TRBD2. Germline V CDR1 and CDR2: LGHDT, YNNKEL (reference sequence). CDR3 length: 20 residues. V shed 3 bases, J shed 3 bases, and the junction held 17 bases outside the gene matches. CDR3 in amino acids: CASSQLTGTSGDSFYYEQYF. As DNA, the CDR3 is TGTGCCAGCAGCCAGTTGACCGGGACTAGCGGGGACTCATTCTACTACGAGCAGTACTTC.

The CDR3 nucleotides read TGTGCCAGTGGCCCCAGAGGGGGCCACTATGGCTACACCTTC. Translated: CASGPRGGHYGYTF. J is TRBJ1-2 and V is TRBV19, with 7 bases fitting TRBD1. V gave up 8 bases and J gave up 3 bases; unmatched junction bases: 9. The CDR3 has 14 amino acids. The germline V gene has CDR1 LNHDA and CDR2 SQIVND (reference sequence).

The chain uses TRBV25-1 and TRBJ2-2, with D possibly TRBD1 on 6 matching bases. Trimming removed 0 bases at V and 4 bases at J, with 18 bases between. The CDR3 spans 18 residues. Germline V gene lookup returns CDR1 MGHDK and CDR2 SYGVNS. The CDR3 protein is CASSEYRRKVDSTGELFF. DNA of the CDR3: TGTGCCAGCAGTGAATATAGGAGGAAAGTGGACAGCACCGGGGAGCTGTTTTTT.

This clone was detected only a few times. This sequence joins TRBV6-5 and TRBJ1-3, with D perhaps TRBD1 (5 bases). Germline values: CDR1 MNHEY, CDR2 SVGAGI. V gave up 0 bases and J gave up 2 bases, with 5 bases separating them. CDR3 length: 14 residues. CDR3 in DNA: TGTGCCAGCAGTTACTCCAGGGCTGGAAACACCATATATTTT. Translation gives CASSYSRAGNTIYF.

This chain links TRBV18 with TRBJ2-7; 7 positions match TRBD1. Germline values: CDR1 KGHSH, CDR2 LQKENI. This CDR3 is built from 14 residues. V shed 1 base and J 4 bases; nucleotides not matched to a gene: 4. The CDR3 coding sequence is TGTGCCAGCTCACCACGGGACAGCTATTACGAGCAGTACTTC. Its protein product is CASSPRDSYYEQYF. Looking up the rest from reference TRBV18 and TRBJ2-7 gives the full variable domain: NAGVMQNPRHLVRRRGQEARLRCSPMKGHSHVYWYRQLPEEGLKFMVYLQKENIIDESGMPKERFSAEFPKEGPSILRIQQVVRGDSAAYFCASSPRDSYYEQYFGPGTRLTVT.

The chain recombines TRBV9 with TRBJ1-2, with D tentatively TRBD1 (6 bases). The CDR3 sequence is 13 residues long. Trimming removed 2 bases from V and 8 bases from J, with 13 bases in between. Germline CDR1 and CDR2: SGDLS and YYNGEE. CDR3 sequence reads: CASSVTGSRGYTF. CDR3 nucleotides: TGTGCCAGCAGCGTCACAGGGTCGCGGGGCTACACCTTC.

The CDR3, as DNA: TGTGCCACCAGTGATTCTTCAGGGGGTACAGGCTCCTACGAGCAGTACTTC. It translates to CATSDSSGGTGSYEQYF. V gene TRBV24-1 combines with J gene TRBJ2-7; 7 nucleotides align to TRBD1. Germline CDR1 reads KGHDR; CDR2 reads SFDVKD. The CDR3 runs 17 residues. V lost 2 bases, J lost 0 bases, and 9 bases stayed unmatched.

Concerning this clone: Compared with germline, one end of the junction differs, possibly owing to a read error. The genes are TRBV6-5 and TRBJ2-5; D gene unclear. The CDR3 is made up of 14 amino acids. Germline V gene data show CDR1 as MNHEY and CDR2 as SVGAGI. CDR3 loop: CASSYFGSQVTQYF. In nucleotides, the CDR3 is TGTGCCAGCAGTTATTTCGGGTCACAAGTGACCCAGTACTTC.

A word on this clone: Within the sample, other DNA sequences also encode this same CDR3. The chain recombines TRBV5-5 with TRBJ1-1; D is ambiguous. V shed 1 base and J shed 1 base, with 5 bases lying between them. This CDR3 comprises 13 residues. Germline CDR1 is SGHKS and CDR2 is YYEKEE (reference sequence). The CDR3 DNA reads as TGTGCCAGCAGCTTGACGGGGAACACTGAAGCTTTCTTT. Translating gives CASSLTGNTEAFF.